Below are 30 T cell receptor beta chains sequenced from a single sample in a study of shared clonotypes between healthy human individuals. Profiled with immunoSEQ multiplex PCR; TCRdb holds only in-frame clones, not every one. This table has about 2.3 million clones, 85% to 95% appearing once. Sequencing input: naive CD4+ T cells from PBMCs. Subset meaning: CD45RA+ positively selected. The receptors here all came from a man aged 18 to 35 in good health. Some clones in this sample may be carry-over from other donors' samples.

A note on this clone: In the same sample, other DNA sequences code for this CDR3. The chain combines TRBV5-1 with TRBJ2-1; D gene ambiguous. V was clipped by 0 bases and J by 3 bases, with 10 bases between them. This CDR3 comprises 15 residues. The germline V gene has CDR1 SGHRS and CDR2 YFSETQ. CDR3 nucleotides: TGCGCCAGCAGCTTGGACCTCGGCCTCTACAATGAGCAGTTCTTC. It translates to CASSLDLGLYNEQFF.

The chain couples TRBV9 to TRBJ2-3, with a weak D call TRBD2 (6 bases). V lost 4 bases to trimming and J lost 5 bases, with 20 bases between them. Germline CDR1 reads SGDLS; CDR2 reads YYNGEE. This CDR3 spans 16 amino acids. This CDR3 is CASSRGGGRSGDTQYF. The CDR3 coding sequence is TGTGCCAGCAGCCGGGGAGGAGGGAGATCGGGAGATACGCAGTATTTT.

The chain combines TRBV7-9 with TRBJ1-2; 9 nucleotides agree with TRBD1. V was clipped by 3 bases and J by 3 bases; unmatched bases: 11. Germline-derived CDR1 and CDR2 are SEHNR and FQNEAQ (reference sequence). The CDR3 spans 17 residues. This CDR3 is CASSLVLGQGQHYGYTF. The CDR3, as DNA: TGTGCCAGCAGCTTGGTGCTCGGACAGGGGCAACACTATGGCTACACCTTC. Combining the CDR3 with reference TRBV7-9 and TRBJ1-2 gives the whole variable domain DTGVSQNPRHKITKRGQNVTFRCDPISEHNRLYWYRQTLGQGPEFLTYFQNEAQLEKSRLLSDRFSAERPKGSFSTLEIQRTEQGDSAMYLCASSLVLGQGQHYGYTFGSGTRLTVV.

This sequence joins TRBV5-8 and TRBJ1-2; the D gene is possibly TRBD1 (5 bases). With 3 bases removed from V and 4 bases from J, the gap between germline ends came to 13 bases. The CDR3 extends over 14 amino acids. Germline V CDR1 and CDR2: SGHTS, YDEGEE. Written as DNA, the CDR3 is TGTGCCAGCAGCTCGGGACCCAAAAGCTATGGCTACACCTTC. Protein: CASSSGPKSYGYTF. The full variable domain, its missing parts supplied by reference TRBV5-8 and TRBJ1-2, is EAGVTQSPTHLIKTRGQQATLRCSPISGHTSVYWYQQALGLGLQFLLWYDEGEERNRGNFPPRFSGRQFPNYSSELNVNALELEDSALYLCASSSGPKSYGYTFGSGTRLTVV.

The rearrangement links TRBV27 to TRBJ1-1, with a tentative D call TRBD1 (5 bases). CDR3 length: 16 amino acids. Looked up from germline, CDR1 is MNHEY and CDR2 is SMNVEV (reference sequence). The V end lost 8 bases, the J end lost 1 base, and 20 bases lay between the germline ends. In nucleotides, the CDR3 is TGTGCCAGCGGCGGCCAGCGGGGACGTCCGAACACTGAAGCTTTCTTT. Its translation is CASGGQRGRPNTEAFF.

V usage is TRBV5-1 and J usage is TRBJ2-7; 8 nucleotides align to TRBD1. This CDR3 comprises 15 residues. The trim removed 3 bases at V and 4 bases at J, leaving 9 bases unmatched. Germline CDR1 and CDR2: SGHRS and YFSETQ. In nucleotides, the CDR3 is TGCGCCAGCAGCTCCTCCGACAGGGGTCCTTACGAGCAGTACTTC. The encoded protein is CASSSSDRGPYEQYF.

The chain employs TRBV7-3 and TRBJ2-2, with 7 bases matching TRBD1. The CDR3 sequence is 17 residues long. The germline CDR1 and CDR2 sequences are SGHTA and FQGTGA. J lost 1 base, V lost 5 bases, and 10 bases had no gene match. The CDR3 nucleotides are TGTGCCAGCAGCCCGATACAGGGGTCCCTGAACACCGGGGAGCTGTTTTTT. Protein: CASSPIQGSLNTGELFF.

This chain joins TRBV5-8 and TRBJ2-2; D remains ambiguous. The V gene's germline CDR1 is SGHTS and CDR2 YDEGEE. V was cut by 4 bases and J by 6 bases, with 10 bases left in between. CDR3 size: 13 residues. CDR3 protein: CASSRRTSGELFF. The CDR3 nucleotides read TGTGCCAGCAGCAGAAGGACGTCCGGGGAGCTGTTTTTT. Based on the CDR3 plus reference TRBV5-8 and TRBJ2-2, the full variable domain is EAGVTQSPTHLIKTRGQQATLRCSPISGHTSVYWYQQALGLGLQFLLWYDEGEERNRGNFPPRFSGRQFPNYSSELNVNALELEDSALYLCASSRRTSGELFFGEGSRLTVL.

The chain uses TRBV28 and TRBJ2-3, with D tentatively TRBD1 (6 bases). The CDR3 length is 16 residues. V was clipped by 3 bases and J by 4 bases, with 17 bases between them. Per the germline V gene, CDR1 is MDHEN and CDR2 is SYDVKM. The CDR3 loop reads CASSLWGHDSADTQYF. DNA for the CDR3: TGTGCCAGCAGTTTGTGGGGACACGACAGCGCAGATACGCAGTATTTT.

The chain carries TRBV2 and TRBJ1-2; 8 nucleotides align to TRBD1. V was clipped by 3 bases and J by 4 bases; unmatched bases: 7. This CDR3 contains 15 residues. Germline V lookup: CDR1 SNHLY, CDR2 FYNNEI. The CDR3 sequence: CASSEGTGLFYGYTF. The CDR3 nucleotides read TGTGCCAGCAGTGAGGGGACAGGACTCTTCTATGGCTACACCTTC.

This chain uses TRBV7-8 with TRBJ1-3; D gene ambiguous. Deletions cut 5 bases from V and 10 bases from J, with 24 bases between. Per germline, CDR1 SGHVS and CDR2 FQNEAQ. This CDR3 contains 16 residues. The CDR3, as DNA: TGTGCCAGCAGCGGACGAGGTGGGCGGACCTATGAGACCATATATTTT. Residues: CASSGRGGRTYETIYF.

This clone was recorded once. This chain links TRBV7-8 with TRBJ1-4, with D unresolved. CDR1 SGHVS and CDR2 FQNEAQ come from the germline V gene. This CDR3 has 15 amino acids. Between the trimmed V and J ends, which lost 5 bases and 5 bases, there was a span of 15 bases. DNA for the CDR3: TGTGCCAGCAGCCACGAGAGGATCGGGAATGAAAAACTGTTTTTT. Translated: CASSHERIGNEKLFF.

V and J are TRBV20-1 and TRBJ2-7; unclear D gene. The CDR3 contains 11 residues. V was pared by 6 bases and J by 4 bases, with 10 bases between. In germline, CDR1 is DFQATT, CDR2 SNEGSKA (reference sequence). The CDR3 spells CSANRRYEQYF. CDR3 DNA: TGCAGTGCAAATAGACGGTACGAGCAGTACTTC.

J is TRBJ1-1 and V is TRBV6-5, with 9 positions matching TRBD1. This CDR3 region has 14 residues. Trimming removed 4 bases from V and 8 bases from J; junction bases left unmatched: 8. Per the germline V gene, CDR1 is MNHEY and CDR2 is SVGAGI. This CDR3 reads CASSWDRALAEAFF. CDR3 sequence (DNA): TGTGCCAGCAGTTGGGACAGGGCTCTCGCGGAAGCTTTCTTT.

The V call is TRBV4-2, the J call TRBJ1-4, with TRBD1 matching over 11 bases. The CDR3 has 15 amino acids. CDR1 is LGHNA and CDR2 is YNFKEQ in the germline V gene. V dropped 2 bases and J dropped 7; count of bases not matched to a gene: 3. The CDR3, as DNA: TGTGCCAGCAGCCAAATGGGACAGGGGGGTGAAAAACTGTTTTTT. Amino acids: CASSQMGQGGEKLFF.

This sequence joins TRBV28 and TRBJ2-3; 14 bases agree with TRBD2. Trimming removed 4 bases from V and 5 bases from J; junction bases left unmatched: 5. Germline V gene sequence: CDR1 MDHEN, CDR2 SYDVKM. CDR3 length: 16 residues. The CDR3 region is CASSSAGLAGVDTQYF. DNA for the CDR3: TGTGCCAGCAGTTCAGCGGGACTAGCGGGAGTAGATACGCAGTATTTT.

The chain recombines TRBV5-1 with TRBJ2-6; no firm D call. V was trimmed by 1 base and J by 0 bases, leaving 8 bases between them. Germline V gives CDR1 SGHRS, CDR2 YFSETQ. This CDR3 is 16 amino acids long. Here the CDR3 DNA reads TGCGCCAGCAGCTTGCATTCCGTCTCTGGGGCCAACGTCCTGACTTTC. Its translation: CASSLHSVSGANVLTF.

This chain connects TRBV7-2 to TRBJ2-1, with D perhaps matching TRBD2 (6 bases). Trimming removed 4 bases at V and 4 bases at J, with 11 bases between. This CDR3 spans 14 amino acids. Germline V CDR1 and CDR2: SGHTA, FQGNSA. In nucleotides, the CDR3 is TGTGCCAGCAGCTCGGTTAGCGGATACAATGAGCAGTTCTTC. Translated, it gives CASSSVSGYNEQFF.

This CDR3 is CASSLEASGLLWGEQFF. The CDR3 DNA follows: TGCGCCAGCAGCTTGGAAGCTAGCGGCTTACTGTGGGGTGAGCAGTTCTTC. The V gene is TRBV5-1, the J gene TRBJ2-1, with TRBD2 matching 7 bases. The CDR3 extends over 17 amino acids. Germline lookup yields CDR1 SGHRS and CDR2 YFSETQ. Trimming cost V 0 bases and J 9 bases; bases outside gene matches: 15. The variable domain in full, with the rest retrieved from reference TRBV5-1 and TRBJ2-1, is KAGVTQTPRYLIKTRGQQVTLSCSPISGHRSVSWYQQTPGQGLQFLFEYFSETQRNKGNFPGRFSGRQFSNSRSEMNVSTLELGDSALYLCASSLEASGLLWGEQFFGPGTRLTVL.

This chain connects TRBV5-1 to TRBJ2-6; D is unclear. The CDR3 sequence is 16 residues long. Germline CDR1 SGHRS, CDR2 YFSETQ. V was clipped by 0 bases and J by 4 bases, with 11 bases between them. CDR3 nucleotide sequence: TGCGCCAGCAGCTTGGCACAAGGTGGAGGGGCCAACGTCCTGACTTTC. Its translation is CASSLAQGGGANVLTF. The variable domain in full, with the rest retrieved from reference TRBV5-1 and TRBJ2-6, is KAGVTQTPRYLIKTRGQQVTLSCSPISGHRSVSWYQQTPGQGLQFLFEYFSETQRNKGNFPGRFSGRQFSNSRSEMNVSTLELGDSALYLCASSLAQGGGANVLTFGAGSRLTVL.

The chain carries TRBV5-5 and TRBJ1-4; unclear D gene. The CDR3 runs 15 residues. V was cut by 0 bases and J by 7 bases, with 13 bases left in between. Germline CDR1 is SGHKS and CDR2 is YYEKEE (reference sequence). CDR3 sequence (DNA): TGTGCCAGCAGCTTGGTGGGAGGGTTCAGTGAAAAACTGTTTTTT. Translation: CASSLVGGFSEKLFF.

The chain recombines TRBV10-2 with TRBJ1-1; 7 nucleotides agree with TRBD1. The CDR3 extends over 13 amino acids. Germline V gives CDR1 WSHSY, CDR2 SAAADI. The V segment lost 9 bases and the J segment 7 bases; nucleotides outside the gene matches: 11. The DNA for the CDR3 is TGCGCCAGTTTGAACGGTCGGACAGGTGAAGCTTTCTTT. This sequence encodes CASLNGRTGEAFF.

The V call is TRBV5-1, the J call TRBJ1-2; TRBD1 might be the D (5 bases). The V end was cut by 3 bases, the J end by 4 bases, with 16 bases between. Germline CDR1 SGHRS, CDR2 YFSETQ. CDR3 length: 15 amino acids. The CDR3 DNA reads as TGCGCCAGCAGCTCCACCGGGACGGCGATCTATGGCTACACCTTC. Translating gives CASSSTGTAIYGYTF.

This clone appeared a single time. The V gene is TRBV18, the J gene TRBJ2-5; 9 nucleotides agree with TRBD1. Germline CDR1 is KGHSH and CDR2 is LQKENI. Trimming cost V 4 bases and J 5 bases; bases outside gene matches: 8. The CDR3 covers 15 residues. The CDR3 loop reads CASSRGQGSIETQYF. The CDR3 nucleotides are TGTGCCAGCTCACGGGGACAGGGATCGATCGAGACCCAGTACTTC.

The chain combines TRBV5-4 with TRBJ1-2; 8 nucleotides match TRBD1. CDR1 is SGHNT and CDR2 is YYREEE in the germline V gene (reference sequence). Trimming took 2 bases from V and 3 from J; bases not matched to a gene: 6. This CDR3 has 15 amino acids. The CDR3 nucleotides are TGTGCCAGCAGCTTCTCCGGGACAGGCGACTATGGCTACACCTTC. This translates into CASSFSGTGDYGYTF.

The CDR3 is CASSPASFNQPQHF. The CDR3 nucleotides are TGTGCCAGCAGCCCAGCGTCCTTCAATCAGCCCCAGCATTTT. This chain links TRBV7-8 with TRBJ1-5; unclear D gene. V was trimmed by 5 bases and J by 3 bases, leaving 11 bases between them. This CDR3 spans 14 amino acids. Germline V gene lookup returns CDR1 SGHVS and CDR2 FQNEAQ.

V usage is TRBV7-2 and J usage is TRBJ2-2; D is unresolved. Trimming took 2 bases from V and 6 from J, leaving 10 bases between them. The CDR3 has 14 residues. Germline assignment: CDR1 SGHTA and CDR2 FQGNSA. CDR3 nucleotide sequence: TGTGCCAGCAGCTTACTCGGGTTCGCCGGGGAGCTGTTTTTT. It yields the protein CASSLLGFAGELFF.

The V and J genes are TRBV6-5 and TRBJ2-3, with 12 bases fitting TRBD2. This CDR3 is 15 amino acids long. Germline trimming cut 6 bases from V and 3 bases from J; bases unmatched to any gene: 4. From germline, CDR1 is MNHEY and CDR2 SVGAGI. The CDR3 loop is CASRPGTSGTDTQYF. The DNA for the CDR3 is TGTGCCAGCAGGCCCGGGACTAGCGGGACAGATACGCAGTATTTT.

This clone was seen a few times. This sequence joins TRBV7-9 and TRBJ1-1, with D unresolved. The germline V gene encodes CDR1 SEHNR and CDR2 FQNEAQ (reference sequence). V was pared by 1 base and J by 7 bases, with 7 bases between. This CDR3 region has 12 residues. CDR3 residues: CASSLGGFEAFF. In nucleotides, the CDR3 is TGTGCCAGCAGCTTAGGTGGATTTGAAGCTTTCTTT.

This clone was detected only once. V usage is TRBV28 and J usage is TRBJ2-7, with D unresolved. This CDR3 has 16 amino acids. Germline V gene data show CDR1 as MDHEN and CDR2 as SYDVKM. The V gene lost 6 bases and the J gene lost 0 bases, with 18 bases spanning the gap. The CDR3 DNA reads TGTGCCAGCAGCCCGATAGGTAGTTCAAGCTCCTACGAGCAGTACTTC. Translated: CASSPIGSSSSYEQYF.